The 2 T cell receptor beta chains presented below share a single source sample, sequenced in a study of blood T cell repertoires in COVID-19. Profiling relied on immunoSEQ multiplex PCR, and the TCRdb table lists in-frame clones only, not all of them. This table holds roughly 270,000 clones, 88% found once. Specimen: peripheral blood. These receptors were obtained from a man aged 18 to 29 with active or convalescent COVID-19.

The chain recombines TRBV3-1 (or the pseudogene TRBV3-2) with TRBJ1-3, with D perhaps TRBD1 (6 bases). The CDR3 contains 17 residues. The V end lost 4 bases, the J end lost 0 bases, and 16 bases lay between the germline ends. The germline gives CDR1 LGHDT, CDR2 YNNKEL (reference sequence). CDR3 sequence (DNA): TGTGCCAGCAGCCTTTGGACAGTCTCGAACTCTGGAAACACCATATATTTT. Protein sequence: CASSLWTVSNSGNTIYF.

This clone appeared a few times. The chain employs TRBV6-5 and TRBJ1-2, with D perhaps matching TRBD1 (5 bases). CDR3 length: 12 residues. Germline assignment: CDR1 MNHEY and CDR2 SVGAGI. Trimming took 10 bases from V and 4 from J, leaving 13 bases between them. The CDR3 DNA reads TGTGCCACCCTCGAAGGGGTCTATGGCTACACCTTC. As protein: CATLEGVYGYTF.